This is a list of T cell receptor beta chains from one sample in a study of response to subunit inactivated influenza vaccine. TCRdb used MiXCR to reprocess the RT-PCR reads, holding one entry per CDR3 protein. The sample includes approximately 310,000 distinct CDR3 sequences, 20% to 25% of them seen just once. The input for sequencing was PBMCs from blood, taken approximately 20 months after vaccination. All receptors come from a man aged 45 to 70 who received an inactivated influenza vaccine. CDR3s include the opening cysteine and the closing phenylalanine or tryptophan. Fields, in order: clone size, V gene, D gene, J gene, CDR3 length, CDR3 protein, CDR3 DNA. D genes are given only for firm matches. Clone size is stated in some rows and not others, as once, few, many or a class when expanded.

clone size: few
V gene: TRBV4-1
D gene: .
J gene: TRBJ2-2
CDR3 length: 15
CDR3 protein: CASSQGILNTGELFF
CDR3 DNA: TGCGCCAGCAGCCAAGGGATTTTGAACACCGGGGAGCTGTTTTTT

clone size: .
V gene: TRBV20-1
D gene: .
J gene: TRBJ1-5
CDR3 length: 17
CDR3 protein: CSARDPWRQRSNQPQHF
CDR3 DNA: TGCAGTGCTAGAGATCCCTGGCGACAGCGTTCAAATCAGCCCCAGCATTTT

clone size: .
V gene: TRBV2
D gene: .
J gene: TRBJ1-4
CDR3 length: 14
CDR3 protein: CASKNGLSNEKLFF
CDR3 DNA: TGTGCCAGCAAAAACGGGCTGTCTAATGAAAAACTGTTTTTT

clone size: few
V gene: TRBV4-3
D gene: .
J gene: TRBJ2-7
CDR3 length: 15
CDR3 protein: CASSQVSEVRYEQYF
CDR3 DNA: TGCGCCAGCAGCCAAGTTTCGGAGGTCCGTTACGAGCAGTACTTC

clone size: many
V gene: TRBV4-3
D gene: .
J gene: TRBJ1-6
CDR3 length: 15
CDR3 protein: CASSTRDGYNSPLHF
CDR3 DNA: TGCGCCAGCAGCACCCGGGACGGGTATAATTCACCCCTCCACTTT

clone size: few
V gene: TRBV10-3
D gene: TRBD2
J gene: TRBJ2-2
CDR3 length: 15
CDR3 protein: CAISGGASRTGELFF
CDR3 DNA: TGTGCCATCAGCGGGGGGGCTAGTCGTACCGGGGAGCTGTTTTTT

clone size: .
V gene: TRBV12-3/TRBV12-4
D gene: .
J gene: TRBJ2-5
CDR3 length: 15
CDR3 protein: CASSPEGGGGETQYF
CDR3 DNA: TGTGCCAGCAGCCCTGAGGGAGGGGGGGGAGAGACCCAGTACTTC

clone size: .
V gene: TRBV5-1
D gene: TRBD2
J gene: TRBJ2-3
CDR3 length: 15
CDR3 protein: CASSLTSGGPDTQYF
CDR3 DNA: TGCGCCAGCAGCTTGACTAGCGGGGGGCCAGATACGCAGTATTTT

clone size: .
V gene: TRBV7-9
D gene: TRBD1
J gene: TRBJ2-1
CDR3 length: 17
CDR3 protein: CASSPHLSKGAYNEQFF
CDR3 DNA: TGTGCCAGCAGCCCCCACTTGTCGAAGGGGGCGTACAATGAGCAGTTCTTC

clone size: few
V gene: TRBV11-2
D gene: TRBD2
J gene: TRBJ2-7
CDR3 length: 14
CDR3 protein: CASTMRGNSYEQYF
CDR3 DNA: TGTGCCAGCACCATGCGGGGGAACTCCTACGAGCAGTACTTC

clone size: .
V gene: TRBV4-2
D gene: .
J gene: TRBJ2-3
CDR3 length: 15
CDR3 protein: CASSQDRTGTDTQYF
CDR3 DNA: TGTGCCAGCAGCCAAGATCGGACGGGCACAGATACGCAGTATTTT

clone size: .
V gene: TRBV7-2
D gene: .
J gene: TRBJ2-3
CDR3 length: 16
CDR3 protein: CASSYRATLIADTQYF
CDR3 DNA: TGTGCCAGCAGCTACAGGGCGACACTTATCGCAGATACGCAGTATTTT

clone size: .
V gene: TRBV6-2/TRBV6-3
D gene: .
J gene: TRBJ2-7
CDR3 length: 12
CDR3 protein: CASNSNFYEQYF
CDR3 DNA: TGTGCCAGCAACTCCAATTTCTACGAGCAGTACTTC

clone size: few
V gene: TRBV4-2
D gene: .
J gene: TRBJ1-3
CDR3 length: 16
CDR3 protein: CASSPEPRSSGNTIYF
CDR3 DNA: TGTGCCAGCAGCCCCGAACCCAGATCCTCTGGAAACACCATATATTTT

clone size: .
V gene: TRBV7-9
D gene: TRBD1
J gene: TRBJ1-5
CDR3 length: 14
CDR3 protein: CASSSTGGGSTQHF
CDR3 DNA: TGTGCCAGCAGCTCAACAGGGGGCGGGTCGACCCAGCATTTT